This TCR beta chain was identified during a study of cytomegalovirus exposure and HLA in healthy donors. Study-wide findings and caveats: In vitro, a few CMV-associated chains proved specific for CMV antigens. The TCR clusters that emerged in the first cohort tended, a later analysis found, to co-occur in the 120 or so validation repertoires. A list of around 160 TCR beta chains associated with cytomegalovirus was given.

The assay was immunoSEQ multiplex PCR, and TCRdb's table has in-frame clones only and misses some. The sample lists tens of thousands of clones; 94% were seen once. The germline V gene encodes CDR1 KGHSH and CDR2 LQKENI. Trimming took 3 bases from V and 6 from J, leaving 11 bases between them. CDR3 size: 14 residues. Regarding this clone: The antigen remains unidentified.

This TCR was recovered from a woman in her late teens or twenties in good health and CMV-seronegative. The rearrangement uses TRBV18 and TRBJ1-4, with D tentatively TRBD1 (6 bases). The material sequenced was PBMCs. CDR3 DNA sequence: TGTGCCAGCTCACCGAATAAGGGGGATGAAAAACTGTTTTTT. Its protein product is CASSPNKGDEKLFF.